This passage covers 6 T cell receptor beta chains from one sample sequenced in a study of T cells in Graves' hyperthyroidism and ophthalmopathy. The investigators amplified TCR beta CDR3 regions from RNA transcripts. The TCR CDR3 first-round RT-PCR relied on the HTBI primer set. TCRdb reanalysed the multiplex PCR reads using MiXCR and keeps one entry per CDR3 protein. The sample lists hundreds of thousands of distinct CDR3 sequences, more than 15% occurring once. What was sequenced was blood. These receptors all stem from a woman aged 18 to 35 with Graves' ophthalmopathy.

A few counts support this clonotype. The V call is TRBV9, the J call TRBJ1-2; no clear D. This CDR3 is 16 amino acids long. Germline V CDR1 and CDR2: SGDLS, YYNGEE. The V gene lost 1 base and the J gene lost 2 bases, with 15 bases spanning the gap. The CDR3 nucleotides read TGTGCCAGCAGCGTAAGCGCCTCCGGGAGCAACTATGGCTACACCTTC. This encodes CASSVSASGSNYGYTF.

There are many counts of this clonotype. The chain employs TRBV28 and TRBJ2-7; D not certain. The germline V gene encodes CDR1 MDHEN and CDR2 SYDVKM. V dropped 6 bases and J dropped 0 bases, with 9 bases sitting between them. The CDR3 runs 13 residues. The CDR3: CASSGRNSYEQYF. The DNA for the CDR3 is TGTGCCAGCAGCGGGCGGAACTCCTACGAGCAGTACTTC.

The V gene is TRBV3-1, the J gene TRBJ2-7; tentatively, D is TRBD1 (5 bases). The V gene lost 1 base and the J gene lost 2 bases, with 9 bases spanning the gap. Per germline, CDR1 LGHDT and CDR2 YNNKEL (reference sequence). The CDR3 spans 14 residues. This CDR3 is CASSQVDSPYEQYF. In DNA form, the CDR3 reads TGTGCCAGCAGCCAAGTTGACAGTCCCTACGAGCAGTACTTC.

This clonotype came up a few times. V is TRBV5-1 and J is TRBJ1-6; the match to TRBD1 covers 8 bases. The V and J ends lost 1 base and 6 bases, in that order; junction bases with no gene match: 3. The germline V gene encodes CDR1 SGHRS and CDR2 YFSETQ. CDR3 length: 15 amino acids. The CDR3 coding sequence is TGCGCCAGCAGCTTGCAAGGACAGGGTAATTCACCCCTCCACTTT. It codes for CASSLQGQGNSPLHF. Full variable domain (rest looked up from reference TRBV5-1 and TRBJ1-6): KAGVTQTPRYLIKTRGQQVTLSCSPISGHRSVSWYQQTPGQGLQFLFEYFSETQRNKGNFPGRFSGRQFSNSRSEMNVSTLELGDSALYLCASSLQGQGNSPLHFGNGTRLTVT.

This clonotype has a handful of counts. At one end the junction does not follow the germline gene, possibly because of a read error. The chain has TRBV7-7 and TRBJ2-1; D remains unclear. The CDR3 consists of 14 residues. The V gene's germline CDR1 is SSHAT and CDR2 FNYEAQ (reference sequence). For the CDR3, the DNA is TGTGCTAGCAGCTTGTCAGGAACCCACAATGAGCAGTTCTTC. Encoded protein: CASSLSGTHNEQFF.

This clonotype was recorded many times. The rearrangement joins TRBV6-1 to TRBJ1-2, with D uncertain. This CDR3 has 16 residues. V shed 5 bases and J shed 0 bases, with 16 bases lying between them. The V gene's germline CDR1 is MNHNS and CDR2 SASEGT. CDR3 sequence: CASSSVLFSPNYGYTF. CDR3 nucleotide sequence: TGTGCCAGCAGTTCCGTCCTTTTTAGCCCTAACTATGGCTACACCTTC.